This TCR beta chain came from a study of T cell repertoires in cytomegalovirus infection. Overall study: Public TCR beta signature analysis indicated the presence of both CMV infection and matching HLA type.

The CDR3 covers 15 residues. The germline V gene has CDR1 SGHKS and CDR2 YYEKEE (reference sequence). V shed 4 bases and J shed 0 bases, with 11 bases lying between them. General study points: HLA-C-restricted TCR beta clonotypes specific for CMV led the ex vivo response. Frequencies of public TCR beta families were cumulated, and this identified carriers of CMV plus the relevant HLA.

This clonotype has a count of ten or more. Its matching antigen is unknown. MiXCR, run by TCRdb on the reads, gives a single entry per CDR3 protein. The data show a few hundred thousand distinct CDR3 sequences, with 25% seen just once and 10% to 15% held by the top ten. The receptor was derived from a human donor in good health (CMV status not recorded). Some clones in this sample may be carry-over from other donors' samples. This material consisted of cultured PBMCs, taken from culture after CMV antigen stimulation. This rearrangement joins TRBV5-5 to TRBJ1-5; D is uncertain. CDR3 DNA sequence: TGTGCCAGCAGCCCCTATTACTATAGCAATCAGCCCCAGCATTTT. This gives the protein CASSPYYYSNQPQHF. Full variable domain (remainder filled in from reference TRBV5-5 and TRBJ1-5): DAGVTQSPTHLIKTRGQQVTLRCSPISGHKSVSWYQQVLGQGPQFIFQYYEKEERGRGNFPDRFSARQFPNYSSELNVNALLLGDSALYLCASSPYYYSNQPQHFGDGTRLSIL.